The entry that follows covers one T cell receptor beta chain sequence. Antigen: not known. CDR3 length equals 18 residues. Germline V lookup: CDR1 SGHRS, CDR2 YFSETQ. Trimming at V came to 0 bases and at J to 0 bases, leaving 6 bases not matched to a gene. The data derive from a study of post-analysis software for immune sequencing data. Study-level background: Courses of disease covered relapsing-remitting, secondary progressive and progressive-relapsing multiple sclerosis. Whole-study findings and limits: Under the F measure, samples that were prepared in one batch clustered strongly together. Multiple sclerosis patients had significantly lower normalized Chao1 diversity than controls. Several TRBV segments (TRBV5-6, TRBV5-1 and TRBV20-1 among them) occurred more frequently in patients than in controls.

Libraries were made from TCR beta cDNA, and they carried unique molecular identifiers. TCRdb used MiXCR to reprocess the PCR reads, holding one entry per CDR3 protein. The sample yields 450,000 to 700,000 distinct CDR3 sequences, 44% seen once. The sample comprised blood. The TCR comes from a girl under 18 with multiple sclerosis. The V and J genes are TRBV5-1 and TRBJ2-1; TRBD2 matches at 10 bases. Here the CDR3 reads CASSLASGSLSSYNEQFF. In DNA form, the CDR3 reads TGCGCCAGCAGCTTGGCTAGCGGGAGTCTGAGCTCCTACAATGAGCAGTTCTTC.